This T cell receptor beta chain is drawn from a study of blood T cell repertoires in COVID-19. About the research overall: PBMCs, B-cell-depleted T cells, or T cells were the source of the cDNA or gDNA that made up the material.

Two negative PCRs, clearance, or symptom resolution characterized the recovered Cohort 3 donors. Germline V lookup: CDR1 GTSNPN, CDR2 SVGIG (reference sequence). The CDR3 consists of 16 residues. V was pared by 5 bases and J by 0 bases, with 4 bases of the junction left unmatched. TCRdb's copy holds only in-frame clones and misses some; the assay was immunoSEQ multiplex PCR. The table records about 480,000 clones, roughly 90% of them present only once. This clonotype was obtained from a woman aged 40 to 55 who had recovered from COVID-19. Sequenced input: PBMCs or T cells enriched from blood (not recorded which). The V and J genes are TRBV30 and TRBJ2-1; 13 nucleotides line up with TRBD2. For the CDR3, the DNA is TGTGCCTGGGGGACTAGCGGGACCTCCTCCTACAATGAGCAGTTCTTC. Encoded protein: CAWGTSGTSSYNEQFF.